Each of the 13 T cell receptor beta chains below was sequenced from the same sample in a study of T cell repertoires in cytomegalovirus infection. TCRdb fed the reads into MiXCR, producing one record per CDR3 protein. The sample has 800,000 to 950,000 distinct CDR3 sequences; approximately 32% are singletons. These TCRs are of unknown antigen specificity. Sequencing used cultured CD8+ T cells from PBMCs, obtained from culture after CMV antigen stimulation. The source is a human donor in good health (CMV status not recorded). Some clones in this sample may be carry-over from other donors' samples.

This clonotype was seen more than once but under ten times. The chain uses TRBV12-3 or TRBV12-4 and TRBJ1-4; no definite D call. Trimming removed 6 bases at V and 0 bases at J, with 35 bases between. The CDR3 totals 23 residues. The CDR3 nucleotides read TGTGCCAGCAGCAGCGCGTCTGATCCGTTGCAGACGAGATTAGTTGCAACTAATGAAAAACTGTTTTTT. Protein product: CASSSASDPLQTRLVATNEKLFF.

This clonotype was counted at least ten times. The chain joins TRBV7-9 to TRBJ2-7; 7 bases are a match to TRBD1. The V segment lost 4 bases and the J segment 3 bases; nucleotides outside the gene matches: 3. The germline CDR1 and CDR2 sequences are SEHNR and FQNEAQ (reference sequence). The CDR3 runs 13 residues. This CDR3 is CASSSGTVYEQYF. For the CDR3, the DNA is TGTGCCAGCAGCTCCGGGACAGTCTACGAGCAGTACTTC.

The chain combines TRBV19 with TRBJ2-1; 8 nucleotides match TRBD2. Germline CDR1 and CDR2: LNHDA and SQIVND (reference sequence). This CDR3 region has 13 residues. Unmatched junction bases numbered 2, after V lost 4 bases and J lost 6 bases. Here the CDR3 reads CASSSSGANEQFF. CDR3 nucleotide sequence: TGTGCCAGTAGTAGTAGCGGGGCCAATGAGCAGTTCTTC.

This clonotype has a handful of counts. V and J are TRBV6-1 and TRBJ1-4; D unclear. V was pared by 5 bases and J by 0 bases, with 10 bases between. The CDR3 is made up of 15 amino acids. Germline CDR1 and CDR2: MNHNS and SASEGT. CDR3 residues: CASSPYTATNEKLFF. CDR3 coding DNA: TGTGCCAGCAGTCCGTACACAGCAACTAATGAAAAACTGTTTTTT.

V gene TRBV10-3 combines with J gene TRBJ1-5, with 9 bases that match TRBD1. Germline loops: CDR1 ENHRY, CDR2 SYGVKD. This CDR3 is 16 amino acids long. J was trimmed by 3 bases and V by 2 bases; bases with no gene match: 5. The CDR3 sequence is CAISEGTGGINQPQHF. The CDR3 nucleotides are TGTGCCATCAGTGAGGGCACAGGGGGCATCAATCAGCCCCAGCATTTT.

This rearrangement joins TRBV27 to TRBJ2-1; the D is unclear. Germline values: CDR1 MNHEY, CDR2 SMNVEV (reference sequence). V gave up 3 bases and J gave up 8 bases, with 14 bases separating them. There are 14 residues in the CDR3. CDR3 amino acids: CASSFSPGRDEQFF. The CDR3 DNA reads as TGTGCCAGCAGTTTTTCACCAGGACGGGATGAGCAGTTCTTC.

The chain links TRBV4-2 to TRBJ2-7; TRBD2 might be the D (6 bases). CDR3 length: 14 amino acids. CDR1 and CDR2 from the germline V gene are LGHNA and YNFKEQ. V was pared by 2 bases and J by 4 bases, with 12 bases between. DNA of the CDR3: TGTGCCAGCAGCCAAACGGGACTCTCGTACGAGCAGTACTTC. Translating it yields CASSQTGLSYEQYF.

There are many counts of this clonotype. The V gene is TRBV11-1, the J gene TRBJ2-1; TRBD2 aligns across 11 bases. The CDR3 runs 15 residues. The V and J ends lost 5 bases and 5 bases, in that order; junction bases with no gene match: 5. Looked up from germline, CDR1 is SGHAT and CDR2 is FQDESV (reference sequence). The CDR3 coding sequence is TGTGCCAGCAGCGCCTCTAGCGGGGGGCACAATGAGCAGTTCTTC. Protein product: CASSASSGGHNEQFF.

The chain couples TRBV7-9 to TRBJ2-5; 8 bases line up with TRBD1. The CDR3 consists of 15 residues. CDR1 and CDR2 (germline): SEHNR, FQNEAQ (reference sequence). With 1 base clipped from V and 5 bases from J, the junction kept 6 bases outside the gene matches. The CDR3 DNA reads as TGTGCCAGCAGCTTAGTGCAGGGGGCACGGGAGACCCAGTACTTC. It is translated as CASSLVQGARETQYF. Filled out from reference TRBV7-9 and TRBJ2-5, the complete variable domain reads DTGVSQNPRHKITKRGQNVTFRCDPISEHNRLYWYRQTLGQGPEFLTYFQNEAQLEKSRLLSDRFSAERPKGSFSTLEIQRTEQGDSAMYLCASSLVQGARETQYFGPGTRLLVL.

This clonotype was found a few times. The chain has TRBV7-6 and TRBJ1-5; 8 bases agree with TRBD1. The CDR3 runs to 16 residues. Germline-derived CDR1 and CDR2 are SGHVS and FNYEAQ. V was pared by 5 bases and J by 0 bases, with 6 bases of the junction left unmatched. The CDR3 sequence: CASSVDRGYSNQPQHF. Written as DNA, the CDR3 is TGTGCCAGCAGCGTCGACAGGGGTTATAGCAATCAGCCCCAGCATTTT.

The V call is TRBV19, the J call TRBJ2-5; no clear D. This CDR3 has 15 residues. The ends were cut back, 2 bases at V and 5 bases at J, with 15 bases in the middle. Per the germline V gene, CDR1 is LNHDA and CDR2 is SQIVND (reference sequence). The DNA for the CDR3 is TGTGCCAGTAGTATAAGAAAGGGTTCGGACGAGACCCAGTACTTC. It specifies CASSIRKGSDETQYF.

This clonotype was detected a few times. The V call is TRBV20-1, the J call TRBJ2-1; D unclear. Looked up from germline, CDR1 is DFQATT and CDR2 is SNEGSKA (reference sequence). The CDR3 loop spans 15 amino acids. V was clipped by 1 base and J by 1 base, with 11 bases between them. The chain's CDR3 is CSARAEGRSYNEQFF. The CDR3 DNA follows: TGCAGTGCTAGAGCAGAAGGACGATCCTACAATGAGCAGTTCTTC.

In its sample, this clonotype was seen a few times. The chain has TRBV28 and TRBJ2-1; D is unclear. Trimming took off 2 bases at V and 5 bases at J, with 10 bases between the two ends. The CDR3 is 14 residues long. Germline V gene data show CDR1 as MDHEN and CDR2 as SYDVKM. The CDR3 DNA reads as TGTGCCAGCAGTTTAGGGTTAGGAAACAATGAGCAGTTCTTC. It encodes CASSLGLGNNEQFF.